This T cell receptor beta chain was profiled in a study of blood T cell repertoires in COVID-19. Across 20 to 25 US areas, participants ranged in age from about 18 to 100 years. The assay was immunoSEQ multiplex PCR, and TCRdb's table has in-frame clones only and misses some. The repertoire holds some 260,000 clones, about 90% seen once, with around 1.8% in the top ten. This CDR3 contains 13 residues. Trimming shortened V by 6 bases and J by 9 bases, and 15 bases separated the two germline ends. The V and J genes are TRBV12-3 or TRBV12-4 and TRBJ1-5; D possibly corresponds to TRBD1 (5 bases). The sequence came from a woman aged 18-29 years who had recovered from COVID-19. The sequenced sample consisted of PBMCs or T cells enriched from blood (not recorded which). CDR3: CASSLGRRVPQHF. The CDR3 nucleotides are TGTGCCAGCAGCCTGGGACGGAGGGTGCCCCAGCATTTT.